These 23 T cell receptor beta chains were all obtained from the same sample, sequenced in a study of T cells in Graves' hyperthyroidism and ophthalmopathy. Amplified regions were TCR beta CDR3 sequences from RNA transcripts. During a first-round RT-PCR of the TCR CDR3, the HTBI primer set was used. TCRdb independently ran MiXCR on the multiplex PCR reads; one entry per CDR3 protein. Of some 760,000 distinct CDR3 sequences listed, 14% are singletons. The sequenced sample consisted of blood. The receptors come from a young woman with Graves' hyperthyroidism.

This clonotype was seen ten or more times. The rearrangement links TRBV2 to TRBJ2-1, with 7 nucleotides matching TRBD1. Trimming removed 5 bases from V and 4 bases from J; junction bases left unmatched: 5. CDR3 length: 14 residues. The germline gives CDR1 SNHLY, CDR2 FYNNEI. As DNA, the CDR3 is TGTGCCAGCAGTACTGACAGGGCTTACAATGAGCAGTTCTTC. Translated, it gives CASSTDRAYNEQFF.

The rearrangement links TRBV4-1 to TRBJ2-7; tentatively, D is TRBD2 (5 bases). Trimming shortened V by 1 base and J by 2 bases, and 12 bases separated the two germline ends. This CDR3 contains 15 residues. Germline V gene sequence: CDR1 MGHRA, CDR2 YSYEKL. The CDR3 nucleotides are TGCGCCAGCAGCCAAGGGCGCGGGTATCCCTACGAGCAGTACTTC. Translated, it gives CASSQGRGYPYEQYF.

Many counts were recorded for this clonotype. V and J are TRBV29-1 and TRBJ2-7; 10 bases align to TRBD1. CDR3 length: 13 residues. The germline V gene encodes CDR1 SQVTM and CDR2 ANQGSEA. The V segment lost 6 bases and the J segment 5 bases; nucleotides outside the gene matches: 7. CDR3 coding DNA: TGCAGCGTGTACTCCGGGACAGGGGACGAGCAGTACTTC. It encodes CSVYSGTGDEQYF.

This clonotype has just a few counts. The V gene is TRBV19, the J gene TRBJ1-2; D is unclear. Trimming cost V 3 bases and J 0 bases, with 23 bases left between them. Per the germline V gene, CDR1 is LNHDA and CDR2 is SQIVND (reference sequence). The CDR3 runs 19 residues. DNA of the CDR3: TGTGCCAGTAGTATGCTCTTGAGAGGCCTCATTGGATCTAACTATGGCTACACCTTC. It translates to CASSMLLRGLIGSNYGYTF.

This clonotype was found a few times. One junction end does not reproduce the germline sequence, and a read error may be involved. The chain combines TRBV20-1 with TRBJ1-1; 8 bases fit TRBD1. CDR3 length: 15 amino acids. In germline, CDR1 is DFQATT, CDR2 SNEGSKA (reference sequence). The CDR3 DNA follows: TGCAGTACTAGAGAGTGGGACAGGCGGAACACCGAAGCTTTCTTT. Translated: CSTREWDRRNTEAFF.

V and J are TRBV20-1 and TRBJ1-2, with D tentatively TRBD1 (5 bases). This CDR3 has 14 amino acids. With 7 bases removed from V and 5 bases from J, the gap between germline ends came to 20 bases. Germline lookup yields CDR1 DFQATT and CDR2 SNEGSKA (reference sequence). CDR3 nucleotide sequence: TGCAGTGGCCCGACCCCCGGGACTTTTTATGGCTACACCTTC. Its translation is CSGPTPGTFYGYTF.

This clonotype has only a few counts. The chain employs TRBV25-1 and TRBJ2-7; TRBD1 agrees at 8 bases. The J segment lost 3 bases and the V segment lost 8 bases, leaving 3 bases of the junction unmatched. Germline-derived CDR1 and CDR2 are MGHDK and SYGVNS. The CDR3 is made up of 12 amino acids. The CDR3 is CASQGAHYEQYF. The CDR3, as DNA: TGTGCCAGCCAGGGGGCCCACTACGAGCAGTACTTC.

The chain uses TRBV5-5 and TRBJ2-1; D is ambiguous. V lost 2 bases, J lost 8 bases, and 14 bases lay in between. This CDR3 has 14 amino acids. Germline-derived CDR1 and CDR2 are SGHKS and YYEKEE (reference sequence). The CDR3 nucleotides read TGTGCCAGCAGCTTCTCAGTGGGTGAGGATGAGCAGTTCTTC. Translation gives CASSFSVGEDEQFF.

This clonotype was seen a handful of times. V and J are TRBV18 and TRBJ2-7; 7 nucleotides match TRBD1. Germline lookup yields CDR1 KGHSH and CDR2 LQKENI. This CDR3 is 15 amino acids long. Germline trimming cut 1 base from V and 2 bases from J; bases unmatched to any gene: 5. CDR3 residues: CASSPQGAKTYEQYF. The CDR3 coding sequence is TGTGCCAGCTCACCACAGGGGGCTAAGACCTACGAGCAGTACTTC.

The J gene is TRBJ1-2, the V gene TRBV7-2; D possibly corresponds to TRBD1 (5 bases). Germline CDR1 and CDR2: SGHTA and FQGNSA. This CDR3 is built from 15 residues. Trimming took off 6 bases at V and 0 bases at J, with 14 bases between the two ends. The CDR3: CASSPGGRANYGYTF. CDR3 DNA sequence: TGTGCCAGCAGTCCCGGGGGAAGAGCTAACTATGGCTACACCTTC.

This clonotype was seen many times. The chain recombines TRBV5-1 with TRBJ1-1; TRBD1 might be the D (6 bases). This CDR3 is built from 17 residues. The germline V and J ends were trimmed by 3 bases and 2 bases, with 20 bases remaining between them. Germline CDR1 is SGHRS and CDR2 is YFSETQ. The CDR3 spells CASSSRVGGIVNTEAFF. The CDR3 DNA reads TGCGCCAGCAGCTCAAGGGTAGGGGGTATCGTAAACACTGAAGCTTTCTTT.

V gene TRBV5-6 combines with J gene TRBJ1-1; 7 nucleotides match TRBD1. Germline V gene data show CDR1 as SGHDT and CDR2 as YYEEEE. The CDR3 consists of 17 residues. V gave up 4 bases and J gave up 4 bases; unmatched junction bases: 16. For the CDR3, the DNA is TGTGCCAGCAGCCCCCGACAGGGCCGGGCGTGGAGCACTGAAGCTTTCTTT. This codes for CASSPRQGRAWSTEAFF.

V usage is TRBV5-1 and J usage is TRBJ1-1; the D gene is possibly TRBD1 (6 bases). The CDR3 loop spans 17 amino acids. The V end was cut by 1 base, the J end by 0 bases, with 16 bases between. Germline lookup yields CDR1 SGHRS and CDR2 YFSETQ. The CDR3 protein is CASSLLGGQTMNTEAFF. CDR3 DNA sequence: TGCGCCAGCAGCTTGCTTGGGGGGCAGACCATGAACACTGAAGCTTTCTTT.

CDR3 in amino acids: CASSIVGSGISSYNEQFF. CDR3 nucleotide sequence: TGTGCCAGTAGTATAGTAGGTAGCGGGATTAGCTCCTACAATGAGCAGTTCTTC. The genes are TRBV19 and TRBJ2-1; 8 positions agree with TRBD2. Germline-derived CDR1 and CDR2 are LNHDA and SQIVND (reference sequence). The J segment lost 0 bases and the V segment lost 1 base, leaving 8 bases of the junction unmatched. The CDR3 totals 18 residues.

This clonotype was detected many times. The J gene is TRBJ2-1, the V gene TRBV27; no clear D gene. CDR3 length equals 14 residues. V was pared by 0 bases and J by 5 bases, with 8 bases between. Germline lookup yields CDR1 MNHEY and CDR2 SMNVEV (reference sequence). The CDR3 sequence is CASSLSWGNNEQFF. The CDR3, as DNA: TGTGCCAGCAGTTTATCGTGGGGAAACAATGAGCAGTTCTTC.

This clonotype was picked up one time. The chain joins TRBV20-1 to TRBJ2-2, with TRBD2 matching over 11 bases. V dropped 3 bases and J dropped 7; count of bases not matched to a gene: 4. CDR3 length: 14 residues. Germline lookup yields CDR1 DFQATT and CDR2 SNEGSKA (reference sequence). CDR3 loop: CSASWLAGGGELFF. In nucleotides, the CDR3 is TGCAGTGCTAGTTGGCTAGCGGGGGGCGGGGAGCTGTTTTTT.

This clonotype was found many times. CDR3 residues: CASSIVAGSKPYNEQFF. The CDR3 DNA sequence: TGTGCCAGCAGCATCGTGGCGGGTTCTAAACCCTACAATGAGCAGTTCTTC. The rearrangement joins TRBV27 to TRBJ2-1; tentative D call: TRBD2 (5 bases). Trimming shortened V by 6 bases and J by 2 bases, and 20 bases separated the two germline ends. There are 17 residues in the CDR3. CDR1 MNHEY and CDR2 SMNVEV come from the germline V gene (reference sequence).

There are a few counts of this clonotype. This sequence joins TRBV6-1 and TRBJ2-7; the D gene could be TRBD1 or TRBD2 (5 bases each). The ends were cut back, 8 bases at V and 2 bases at J, with 13 bases in the middle. CDR3 length: 13 residues. The germline V gene has CDR1 MNHNS and CDR2 SASEGT. The CDR3 DNA reads as TGTGCCAGCGCCGGGACGGCCACCTACGAGCAGTACTTC. Protein: CASAGTATYEQYF.

This clonotype has at least ten counts. This sequence joins TRBV28 and TRBJ2-7; TRBD1 aligns across 10 bases. V was pared by 4 bases and J by 3 bases, with 9 bases of the junction left unmatched. CDR3 size: 16 residues. Germline assignment: CDR1 MDHEN and CDR2 SYDVKM. CDR3 DNA sequence: TGTGCCAGCAGTTCCGCCGGGACAGGGGTTAGCTACGAGCAGTACTTC. Protein product: CASSSAGTGVSYEQYF.

This clonotype has a handful of counts. The gene calls are TRBV20-1 and TRBJ1-5; D gene unclear. Trimming removed 5 bases from V and 5 bases from J, with 13 bases in between. Germline V gives CDR1 DFQATT, CDR2 SNEGSKA (reference sequence). This CDR3 contains 13 residues. CDR3 in amino acids: CSASGRLYQPQHF. As DNA, the CDR3 is TGCAGTGCTTCAGGACGGCTCTATCAGCCCCAGCATTTT.

The rearrangement joins TRBV27 to TRBJ2-7, with TRBD2 as a possible D gene (5 bases). V was shortened by 4 bases and J by 4 bases, with 17 bases between the two germline ends. CDR3 size: 15 residues. Germline CDR1 is MNHEY and CDR2 is SMNVEV (reference sequence). The CDR3 nucleotides are TGTGCCAGCAGTTCTGAGTGGACTGAAGGTTACGAGCAGTACTTC. Translated: CASSSEWTEGYEQYF.

This clonotype was recorded at least ten times. The genes are TRBV12-3 or TRBV12-4 and TRBJ1-1; D gene uncertain. The length of the CDR3 is 14 residues. The V end lost 8 bases, the J end lost 0 bases, and 13 bases lay between the germline ends. The chain's CDR3 is CASASGFMNTEAFF. As DNA, the CDR3 is TGTGCCAGCGCCTCGGGGTTCATGAACACTGAAGCTTTCTTT.

This clonotype was observed a handful of times. The J gene is TRBJ1-4, the V gene TRBV14; D is undetermined. Per germline, CDR1 SGHDN and CDR2 FVKESK. V gave up 0 bases and J gave up 12 bases, with 11 bases separating them. The CDR3 is made up of 13 amino acids. CDR3 amino acids: CASSQETSLELFF. In nucleotides, the CDR3 is TGTGCCAGCAGCCAAGAGACAAGTTTGGAACTGTTTTTT.